The clone carrying this T cell receptor (beta chain) turned up a few times. Its matching antigen is unknown. This sample is drawn from a study of T-cell memory formation after mild COVID-19. Study results and caveats: Among CD4+ contracting clones, most were CM and EM, and CD8+ ones EMRA.

One entry per CDR3 protein, called by TCRdb with MiXCR from the 5' RACE reads. Of around 320,000 distinct CDR3 sequences in the sample, 13% to 15% were seen once. What was sequenced was PBMCs or a T cell subset sorted from them (not recorded which). This clonotype originated in a young man who had mild COVID-19 (a few samples of this study predate the infection). Cell type and time point are not known.

The CDR3 is CASSRDRGNEQFF. CDR3 DNA: TGTGCCAGCAGCCGGGACAGGGGGAATGAGCAGTTCTTC. The chain carries TRBV6-2 or TRBV6-3 and TRBJ2-1; 11 nucleotides align to TRBD1. This CDR3 has 13 residues. Germline loops: CDR1 MNHEY, CDR2 SVGEGT. V gave up 6 bases and J gave up 7 bases; unmatched junction bases: 2.